One and the same sample provided the 8 T cell receptor beta chains below, sequenced in a study of human T cells and chemical hapten exposure. One entry per CDR3 protein, called by TCRdb with MiXCR from the RACE reads. The sample has about 84,000 distinct CDR3 sequences, about 10% seen once; the top ten hold less than 6.5%. Regarding time point: patch test 2, 6 weeks after DPC sensitization. Treatment meaning: therapeutic diphenylcyclopropenone sensitization with weekly scalp DPC. The starting material was whole blood, obtained in connection with sensitization to the hapten diphenylcyclopropenone (DPC). The receptors here all came from a woman aged 45-65 years with alopecia areata. Some clones in this sample may be carry-over from other donors' samples.

In this sample, this clonotype turned up many times. This chain connects TRBV9 to TRBJ2-1, with a weak D call TRBD1 (6 bases). The CDR3 runs 14 residues. Trimming took 8 bases from V and 5 from J, leaving 17 bases between them. Germline loops: CDR1 SGDLS, CDR2 YYNGEE. CDR3 residues: CASQVAGDHNEQFF. CDR3 sequence (DNA): TGTGCCAGTCAAGTGGCAGGGGACCACAATGAGCAGTTCTTC.

The J gene is TRBJ2-1, the V gene TRBV27; maybe TRBD2 (6 bases). This CDR3 has 16 amino acids. Trimming removed 7 bases at V and 4 bases at J, with 20 bases between. Germline V CDR1 and CDR2: MNHEY, SMNVEV (reference sequence). The DNA for the CDR3 is TGTGCCAGCAACGAAGTAGCGGAGCCGTCTTACAATGAGCAGTTCTTC. Protein: CASNEVAEPSYNEQFF.

This clonotype was detected ten times or more. The chain links TRBV30 to TRBJ1-6, with TRBD1 identical over 7 bases. CDR1 is GTSNPN, CDR2 SVGIG, per germline (reference sequence). This CDR3 comprises 14 residues. Trimming at V came to 8 bases and at J to 10 bases, leaving 14 bases not matched to a gene. Written as DNA, the CDR3 is TGTGCCGGCGGGAAGGGGACAGTTGGGTCACCCCTCCACTTT. It codes for CAGGKGTVGSPLHF.

Many counts were recorded for this clonotype. The chain links TRBV7-9 to TRBJ2-1; a weak D match, TRBD2 (5 bases). CDR3 length: 14 amino acids. V dropped 0 bases and J dropped 5 bases, with 8 bases sitting between them. In germline, CDR1 is SEHNR, CDR2 FQNEAQ (reference sequence). The CDR3 here is CASSLAGADNEQFF. CDR3 DNA: TGTGCCAGCAGCTTAGCGGGAGCCGACAATGAGCAGTTCTTC.

This clonotype was seen a handful of times. The rearrangement links TRBV19 to TRBJ1-2; 8 bases are shared with TRBD1. CDR1 LNHDA and CDR2 SQIVND come from the germline V gene (reference sequence). J lost 5 bases, V lost 1 base, and 3 bases had no gene match. The CDR3 has 14 residues. The CDR3 reads CASSIGRQGYGYTF. The DNA for the CDR3 is TGTGCCAGTAGTATAGGTAGACAGGGGTATGGCTACACCTTC. The full variable domain, rest sourced from reference TRBV19 and TRBJ1-2, is DGGITQSPKYLFRKEGQNVTLSCEQNLNHDAMYWYRQDPGQGLRLIYYSQIVNDFQKGDIAEGYSVSREKKESFPLTVTSAQKNPTAFYLCASSIGRQGYGYTFGSGTRLTVV.

This clonotype appeared many times. The chain recombines TRBV7-9 with TRBJ2-5; D gene ambiguous. Between the trimmed V and J ends, which lost 2 bases and 6 bases, there was a span of 10 bases. Germline loops: CDR1 SEHNR, CDR2 FQNEAQ (reference sequence). The length of the CDR3 is 13 residues. CDR3 amino acids: CASSLWQSKTQYF. The CDR3 coding sequence is TGTGCCAGCAGCTTATGGCAGAGTAAGACCCAGTACTTC.

This clonotype has at least ten counts. The V and J genes are TRBV7-2 and TRBJ2-1, with D possibly TRBD2 on 6 matching bases. The CDR3 is made up of 16 amino acids. Germline values: CDR1 SGHTA, CDR2 FQGNSA. V lost 7 bases to trimming and J lost 4 bases, with 20 bases between them. CDR3 nucleotides: TGTGCCAGCATCGAGGAAGCGGGCGTGCCTTACAATGAGCAGTTCTTC. This gives the protein CASIEEAGVPYNEQFF. Variable domain in full (rest from reference TRBV7-2 and TRBJ2-1): GAGVSQSPSNKVTEKGKDVELRCDPISGHTALYWYRQSLGQGLEFLIYFQGNSAPDKSGLPSDRFSAERTGGSVSTLTIQRTQQEDSAVYLCASIEEAGVPYNEQFFGPGTRLTVL.

This clonotype was observed many times. The J gene is TRBJ2-3, the V gene TRBV20-1; 8 bases are a match to TRBD1. Germline V gene lookup returns CDR1 DFQATT and CDR2 SNEGSKA (reference sequence). This CDR3 has 15 residues. Germline trimming cut 6 bases from V and 2 bases from J; bases unmatched to any gene: 10. CDR3 in amino acids: CSARGQGADTDTQYF. The CDR3 DNA follows: TGCAGTGCACGGGGCCAGGGGGCGGACACAGATACGCAGTATTTT.